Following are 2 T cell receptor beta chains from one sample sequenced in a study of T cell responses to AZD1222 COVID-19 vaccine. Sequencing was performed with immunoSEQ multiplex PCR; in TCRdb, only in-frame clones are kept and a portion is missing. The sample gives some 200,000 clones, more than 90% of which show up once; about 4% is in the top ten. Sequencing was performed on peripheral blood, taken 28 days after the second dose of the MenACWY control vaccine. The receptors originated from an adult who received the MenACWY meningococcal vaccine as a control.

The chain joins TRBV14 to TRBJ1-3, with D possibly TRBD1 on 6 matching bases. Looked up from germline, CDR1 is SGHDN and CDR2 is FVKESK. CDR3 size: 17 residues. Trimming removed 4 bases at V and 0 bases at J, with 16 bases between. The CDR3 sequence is CASSPWGQAPSGNTIYF. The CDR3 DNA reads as TGTGCCAGCAGCCCTTGGGGGCAGGCTCCCTCTGGAAACACCATATATTTT.

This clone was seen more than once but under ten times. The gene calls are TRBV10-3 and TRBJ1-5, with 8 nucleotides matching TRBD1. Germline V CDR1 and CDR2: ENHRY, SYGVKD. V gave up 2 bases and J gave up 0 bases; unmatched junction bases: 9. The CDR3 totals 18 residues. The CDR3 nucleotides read TGTGCCATCAGTGAGGATTTTTCAGGGGGCATTAGCAATCAGCCCCAGCATTTT. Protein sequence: CAISEDFSGGISNQPQHF.